This T cell receptor (beta chain) was captured in a study of blood T cell repertoires in COVID-19. The data were produced by immunoSEQ multiplex PCR, yet TCRdb's version contains in-frame clones alone and is incomplete. The sample yields over 75,000 clones, 75% to 90% seen once. The CDR3 has 14 amino acids. Sequences were obtained from peripheral blood. The clonotype originates from a human donor with active COVID-19. The donor label of this sample is uncertain. The chain links TRBV21-1 to TRBJ1-2; the D segment call TRBD1 is taken from the table without a DNA check. TRBV21-1 is a pseudogene segment. The CDR3 nucleotides read TGTGCCAGCAGCAAATCAGGTTCCGTAACTGGCTACACCTTC. Protein sequence: CASSKSGSVTGYTF.